This TCR beta chain was profiled in a study of sequential checkpoint blockade in melanoma. Study summary: Patients were randomized 1:1 to nivolumab-then-ipilimumab or ipilimumab-then-nivolumab first-line.

The germline V gene has CDR1 SGHRS and CDR2 YFSETQ. V dropped 4 bases and J dropped 3 bases, with 17 bases sitting between them. This CDR3 has 16 amino acids. The assay was immunoSEQ multiplex PCR, and TCRdb's table has in-frame clones only and misses some. The repertoire holds roughly 13,000 clones, about 61% seen once, with 22% in the top ten. Treatment denoted: randomized to nivolumab then ipilimumab (arm A) or the reverse (arm B). PBMC sorting kept live CD3+CD8+ cells without CD19 or CD56. Specimen: CD8+ T cells sorted from blood (inferred from file names), collected from a patient given nivolumab and ipilimumab in sequence. The clonotype originates from a human donor with melanoma. The chain combines TRBV5-1 with TRBJ2-1, with D possibly matching TRBD1 (7 bases). CDR3 residues: CASSARPGGNYNEQFF. CDR3 bases: TGCGCCAGCAGCGCGCGACCAGGGGGGAACTACAATGAGCAGTTCTTC.